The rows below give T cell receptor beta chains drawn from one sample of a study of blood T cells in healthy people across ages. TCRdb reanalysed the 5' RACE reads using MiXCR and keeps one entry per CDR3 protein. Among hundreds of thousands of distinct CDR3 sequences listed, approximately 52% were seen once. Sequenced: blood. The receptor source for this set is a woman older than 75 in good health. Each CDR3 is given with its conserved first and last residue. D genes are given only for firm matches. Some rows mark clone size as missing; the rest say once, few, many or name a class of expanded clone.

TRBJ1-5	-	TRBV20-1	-	CSARDLGQKNQPQHF	TGCAGTGCTAGAGATCTCGGACAGAAAAATCAGCCCCAGCATTTT
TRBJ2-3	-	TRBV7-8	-	CASSLDREQGTDTQYF	TGTGCCAGCAGCTTAGATCGCGAGCAGGGCACAGATACGCAGTATTTT
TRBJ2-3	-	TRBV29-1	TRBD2	CSVEEPTSGITDTQYF	TGCAGCGTTGAAGAACCGACTAGCGGGATCACAGATACGCAGTATTTT
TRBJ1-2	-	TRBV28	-	CASSLGRTLYGYTF	TGTGCCAGCAGTCTGGGCAGGACCCTCTATGGCTACACCTTC
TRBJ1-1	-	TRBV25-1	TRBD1	CASSESTGGRNEAFF	TGTGCCAGCAGTGAATCCACAGGGGGCAGAAATGAAGCTTTCTTT
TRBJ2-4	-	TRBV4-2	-	CASSQDVGTGAKNIQYF	TGTGCCAGCAGCCAAGACGTGGGTACCGGAGCCAAAAACATTCAGTACTTC
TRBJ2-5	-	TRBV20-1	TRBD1	CSARDMTGVRQETQYF	TGCAGTGCTAGAGATATGACAGGGGTCCGACAAGAGACCCAGTACTTC
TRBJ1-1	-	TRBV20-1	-	CRQMPGQTKGDTEAFF	TGCAGGCAAATGCCGGGACAAACTAAGGGGGACACTGAAGCTTTCTTT
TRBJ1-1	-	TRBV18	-	CASSPWTGTDTEAFF	TGTGCCAGCTCACCGTGGACGGGAACGGACACTGAAGCTTTCTTT
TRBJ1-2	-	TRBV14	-	CASNDGVYGYTF	TGTGCCAGCAACGACGGGGTCTATGGCTACACCTTC
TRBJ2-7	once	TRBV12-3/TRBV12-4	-	CASNLPENYEQYF	TGTGCCAGCAATTTACCGGAGAACTACGAGCAGTACTTC
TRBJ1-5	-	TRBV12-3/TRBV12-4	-	CASRGGNSNQPQHF	TGTGCCAGCAGAGGAGGGAATAGCAATCAGCCCCAGCATTTT
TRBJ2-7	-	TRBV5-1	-	CASSPGASYEQYF	TGCGCCAGCAGCCCGGGGGCCTCCTACGAGCAGTACTTC
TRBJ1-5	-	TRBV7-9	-	CASGLGGGEQPQHF	TGTGCCAGCGGCTTAGGGGGAGGGGAACAGCCCCAGCATTTT
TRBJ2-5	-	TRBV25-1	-	CASSDTTSQETQYF	TGTGCCAGCAGTGATACGACTAGTCAAGAGACCCAGTACTTC
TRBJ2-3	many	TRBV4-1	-	CASSQSRWGPTQYF	TGCGCCAGCAGCCAGAGCCGGTGGGGGCCTACGCAGTATTTT
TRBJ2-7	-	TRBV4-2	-	CTSSVTFYEQYF	TGTACCAGCAGTGTAACCTTCTACGAGCAGTACTTC
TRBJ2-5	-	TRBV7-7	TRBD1	CASSTQTGDQETQYF	TGTGCCAGCAGCACCCAGACAGGGGACCAAGAGACCCAGTACTTC
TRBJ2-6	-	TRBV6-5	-	CASSPLLSGKANVLTF	TGTGCCAGCAGTCCCCTGCTCAGCGGAAAGGCCAACGTCCTGACTTTC
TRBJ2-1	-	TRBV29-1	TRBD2	CSVEGAGGSYNEQFF	TGCAGCGTTGAGGGGGCGGGAGGCTCCTACAATGAGCAGTTCTTC
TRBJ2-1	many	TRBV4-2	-	CASSQGLALYNEQFF	TGTGCCAGCAGCCAAGGGCTCGCCCTGTACAATGAGCAGTTCTTC
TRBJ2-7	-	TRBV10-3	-	CAISESGQEWDYEQYF	TGTGCCATCAGTGAGTCGGGCCAGGAATGGGACTACGAGCAGTACTTC
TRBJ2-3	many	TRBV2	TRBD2	CASIAGGTDTQYF	TGTGCCAGCATAGCGGGGGGCACAGATACGCAGTATTTT
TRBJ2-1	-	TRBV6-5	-	CASSYRLVGDEQFF	TGTGCCAGCAGTTATCGGCTAGTGGGCGATGAGCAGTTCTTC
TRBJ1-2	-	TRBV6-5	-	CAIGQGLYGYTF	TGTGCCATTGGTCAGGGGCTCTATGGCTACACCTTC
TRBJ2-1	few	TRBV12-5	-	CASGLDGGWQFF	TGTGCTAGTGGTTTGGACGGGGGTTGGCAGTTCTTC
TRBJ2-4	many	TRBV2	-	CASSEAGVKNIQYF	TGTGCCAGCAGTGAAGCGGGGGTCAAAAACATTCAGTACTTC
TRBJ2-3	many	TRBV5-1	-	CASSFSPPADTQYF	TGCGCCAGCAGCTTCAGTCCGCCGGCAGATACGCAGTATTTT
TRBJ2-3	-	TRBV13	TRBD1	CASSAYGTGADTQYF	TGCGCCAGCAGCGCCTATGGGACAGGGGCAGATACGCAGTATTTT
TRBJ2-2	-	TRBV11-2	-	CASSLDRVGELFF	TGTGCCAGCAGCTTAGATCGGGTCGGGGAGCTGTTTTTT
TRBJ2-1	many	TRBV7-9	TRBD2	CASSPYSGSEQFF	TGTGCCAGCAGCCCGTATAGCGGGAGTGAGCAGTTCTTC
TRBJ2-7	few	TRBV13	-	CASRVGRTLSYNEQYF	TGTGCCAGCAGAGTGGGGCGGACACTCTCCTACAATGAGCAGTACTTC
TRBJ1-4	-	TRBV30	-	CAWRGGKNEKLFF	TGTGCCTGGAGAGGCGGTAAGAATGAAAAACTGTTTTTT
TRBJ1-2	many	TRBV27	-	CASGEGSIGGYTF	TGTGCCAGCGGGGAGGGCTCTATCGGGGGCTACACCTTC
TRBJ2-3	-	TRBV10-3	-	CAISGRAGAPDTQYF	TGTGCCATCAGTGGTCGGGCGGGGGCCCCAGATACGCAGTATTTT
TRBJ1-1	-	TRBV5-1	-	CASSWLWGTEAFF	TGCGCCAGCAGCTGGCTATGGGGCACTGAAGCTTTCTTT
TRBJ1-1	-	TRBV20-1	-	CSAPRAMSGMNTEAFF	TGCAGTGCCCCCAGGGCCATGTCGGGGATGAACACTGAAGCTTTCTTT
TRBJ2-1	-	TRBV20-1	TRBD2	CSAREALAGGREQFF	TGCAGTGCTAGAGAGGCGCTAGCGGGAGGGCGCGAGCAGTTCTTC
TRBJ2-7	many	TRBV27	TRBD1	CASSLNRGSQQYF	TGTGCCAGCAGTCTGAACAGGGGGTCCCAGCAGTACTTC
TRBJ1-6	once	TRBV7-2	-	CASSLGAGQKSPLHF	TGTGCCAGCAGCTTAGGTGCAGGACAGAAGTCACCCCTCCACTTT
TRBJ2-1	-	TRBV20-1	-	CSAGRDTEQFF	TGCAGTGCTGGCCGGGACACCGAGCAGTTCTTC
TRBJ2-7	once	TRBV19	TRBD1	CASSKDRDLDEQYF	TGTGCCAGTAGCAAAGACAGGGACCTTGACGAGCAGTACTTC
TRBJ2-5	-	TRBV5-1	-	CASSLEYIQETQYF	TGCGCCAGCAGCTTGGAGTACATACAAGAGACCCAGTACTTC
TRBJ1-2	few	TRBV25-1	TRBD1	CASSLGGSGYTF	TGTGCCAGCAGTCTAGGGGGCAGTGGCTACACCTTC
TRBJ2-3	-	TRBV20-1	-	CSAEPSRGERYAYF	TGCAGTGCCGAGCCCTCACGTGGGGAGAGATACGCGTATTTT
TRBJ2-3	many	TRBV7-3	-	CASSPGHLSFTDTQYF	TGTGCCAGCAGCCCGGGACACCTCTCGTTCACAGATACGCAGTATTTT
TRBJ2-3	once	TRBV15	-	CATSRDRITDTQYF	TGTGCCACCAGCAGAGACCGGATCACAGATACGCAGTATTTT
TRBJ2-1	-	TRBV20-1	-	CSARGPEADNEQFF	TGCAGTGCTAGGGGACCTGAGGCTGACAATGAGCAGTTCTTC
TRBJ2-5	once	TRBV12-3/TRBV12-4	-	CASTYKGVWETQYF	TGTGCCAGCACCTACAAGGGGGTCTGGGAGACCCAGTACTTC
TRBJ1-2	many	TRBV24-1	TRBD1	CATSDPPRGNGYTF	TGTGCCACCAGTGATCCCCCCAGGGGGAATGGCTACACCTTC
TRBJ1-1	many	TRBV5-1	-	CASYPGLLNTEAFF	TGCGCCAGCTACCCGGGACTGTTGAACACTGAAGCTTTCTTT
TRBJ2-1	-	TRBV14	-	CASSQEAWGGGEQFF	TGTGCCAGCAGCCAAGAGGCATGGGGGGGCGGTGAGCAGTTCTTC
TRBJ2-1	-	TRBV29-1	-	CSVEDRWASYNEQFF	TGCAGCGTTGAAGATCGGTGGGCCTCCTACAATGAGCAGTTCTTC